This T cell receptor beta chain emerged from a study of T cell clones after liver transplantation (dated by TCRdb to the late 2010s). Study-level background: The samples were obtained from ITN030ST, a randomized trial that attempted immunosuppression withdrawal within 2 years after liver transplantation. The subjects received no induction therapy and were kept on standard immunosuppression until randomization at 12-24 months post-transplant. Donor-reactive T cell clones were identified by TCRbeta sequencing after a pre-transplant mixed lymphocyte reaction and then tracked in post-transplant blood. Tolerance meant complete immunosuppression withdrawal for at least one year without liver enzymes rising beyond twice the upper limit of normal. Third party-reactive TCRbeta sequences were also identified from pre-transplant MLRs to serve as an antigen-independent comparator for donor-reactive sequences. Blood samples were taken pre-transplant, pre-randomization before withdrawal, and post-randomization after full withdrawal or failed withdrawal. Three of the eight recipients were HCV-positive; the others were transplanted for non-autoimmune, non-viral indications. Of the 8 liver transplant recipients making up the studied cohort, 3 were classified as tolerant and 5 as non-tolerant. The full study reports these points: Since no allograft tissue specimens were available, donor-reactive T cells may have migrated into the graft instead of being deleted. In two subjects, low numbers of available donor cells limited the measurable donor-reactive repertoire. Because of small, heterogeneous patient numbers and non-standardized post-transplant time points, the conclusions were only preliminary. Circulating donor-reactive CD4 TCRbeta sequences fell significantly post-transplant in 5 of 8 subjects, irrespective of tolerance or HCV status. The decline in donor-reactive sequences exceeded the decline in third party-reactive sequences, suggesting partial antigen-specific deletion that was unrelated to withdrawal success. After accounting for repertoire turnover, donor-reactive detection was significantly reduced in 7 of 8 subjects for CD4 and 8 of 8 for CD8.

Turning to this clone: What antigen it recognizes has not been identified. The sample holds no much larger clone one base away, and base qualities are not on file.

Thawed unstimulated PBMCs were stained for CD3, CD4 and CD8 and FACS-sorted into CD3+CD4+ and CD3+CD8+ populations. Each of the 8 studied subjects was randomized to immunosuppression withdrawal. The Qiagen DNeasy Blood and Tissue Kit was used for isolation of genomic DNA. High-throughput TCRbeta CDR3 sequencing of frozen genomic DNA was performed by immunoSEQ, with PCR amplification, mapping, bias correction and internal controls included. Under the source paper's analysis protocol: Productive rearrangements were kept, and unique TCRbeta sequences were defined by CDR3 nucleotide sequence plus V and J gene. Donor-reactive sequences required at least 5-fold expansion in CFSE-low cells versus unstimulated pre-transplant cells and at least 0.01% frequency. Minimum frequency thresholds were set for each subject on the basis of the unstimulated sample with the lowest template count, so that a detection power of at least 90% was ensured. Jensen-Shannon divergence between the top 1000 TCRbeta sequences post-transplant and pre-transplant was used to measure repertoire turnover. Changes in detection of donor-reactive sequences were tested with two-sided Fisher's exact tests. TCRdb stores this immuneACCESS table with in-frame sequences only. Part of the clones is absent; in the studies checked, under half of the shortfall reflects unresolved V genes, and no reason is known for the rest. V and J calls and clone size are as listed in that table; D and trimming were resolved from the DNA. The table for this sample lists about 20,000 clones; 90% to 95% of them were counted only once. The ten largest clones add up to around 25% of the sample.

CDR1 ENHRY and CDR2 SYGVKD are derived from the germline V gene. The cysteine opens and the phenylalanine closes a CDR3 of 12 amino acids. Only the CDR3 DNA stays, 36 bases, in frame from base 1. V is cut back by 11 bases and J by 1 base, with 3 bases in the junction unmatched. This TCR derives from a human patient who received a liver transplant. Donor T cells from the graft may be present among the T cells after a transplant. The material was CD8+ T cells from blood, obtained nearly 26 months after liver transplant. The rearrangement joined TRBV10-3 to TRBJ1-2; 8 central bases correspond to TRBD1. The nucleotide sequence is given as TGTGCCGCGGGACAGGTTAACTATGGCTACACCTTC. Translated, it gives CAAGQVNYGYTF.